This T cell receptor (beta chain) was identified in a study of cytomegalovirus exposure and HLA in healthy donors. In the study overall: HLA-typed donors were the source of approximately 88 million unique TCRs, which an early data release held.

As concerns this clone: Its antigen is not identified.

Researchers ran the PCR with 60 Vbeta and 13 Jbeta primers. Data came from immunoSEQ multiplex PCR; TCRdb stores just in-frame clones and leaves some out. The sample consists of approximately 170,000 clones, roughly 71% of them appearing once. Findings and caveats of the study: There were a few CMV-associated chains whose specificity for CMV antigens was confirmed in vitro. Later analysis identified a missense DCLRE1C variant that was linked to TCR beta V- and J-gene trimming.

The germline V gene encodes CDR1 SGDLS and CDR2 YYNGEE. This CDR3 spans 14 amino acids. Trimming stripped 3 bases from V and 0 bases from J, with 6 bases between. The chain is built from TRBV9 and TRBJ2-2, with D unresolved. The TCR was taken from a male donor in good health and CMV-seropositive. The sequenced sample consisted of PBMCs. The CDR3 sequence: CASSAFTNTGELFF. The CDR3 DNA reads as TGTGCCAGCAGCGCATTCACGAACACCGGGGAGCTGTTTTTT.